This T cell receptor (beta chain) was observed in a study of CD8+CD57+ T cells in acquired aplastic anemia (dated by TCRdb to between 2018 and 2020). About the study as a whole: On average, sorted CD4+ and CD8+ cells yielded around 3.5 ug of extracted DNA, with a range of roughly 0.17 to 27.4 ug.

The germline V gene specifies SGHTS as CDR1 and YDEGEE as CDR2. The CDR3 contains 16 residues, cysteine and phenylalanine counted. The CDR3 DNA has 48 bases and is translated from base 1. As for this clonotype: What this receptor recognizes is not known. Mismatch with germline at one junction end may stem from a read error.

Profiling of TCR beta VDJ combinations and CDR3 sequences used genomic DNA as the template. An Illumina HiSeq 2000 was the platform used for TCR repertoire sequencing. On the authors' methods: TRBV/TRBJ rearrangement plots, CDR3 size and DJ length profiles, and Simpson's diversity index were used to evaluate the repertoires. The most abundant DNA sequence in the deep sequencing data was defined as the immunodominant clone. CDR3 amino acid sequences were screened for sharing across subjects and were compared with published repertoires and the VDJdb database. TCRdb trimmed public reads at Q25 via fastp, called clones via MiXCR and kept in-frame beta chains. All rows with the same CDR3 protein become a single entry with the most common DNA and genes. The V and J calls follow TCRdb's processing rather than the paper's. Within this sample are 150,000 to 200,000 distinct CDR3 sequences, with roughly 64% of them counted one time only. Clones ranked in the top ten supply roughly 46% of the sample.

The study deep-sequenced TCR repertoires of sorted CD4+ and CD8+ blood T cells from severe aplastic anemia patients and healthy subjects. Ficoll-Paque density gradient centrifugation was used to isolate peripheral blood mononuclear cells. Before DNA extraction, CD4+ and CD8+ T cells were sorted by FACS or by magnetic beads. Beyond this particular receptor, the publication reports: No significant difference in CD8+ Simpson's diversity was found between patients and healthy controls (P=0.060). Twenty-nine CD8+ CDR3 sequences were shared between patients and controls but appeared highly expressed in patients and within their immunodominant clones.

Sequencing used sorted CD4+, CD8+, or CD8+CD57+ T cells (not recorded which) from PBMCs. The clonotype originates from a human donor with severe aplastic anemia or a healthy control (not recorded which). The V gene is TRBV5-8 and the J gene is TRBJ1-6; 7 central bases correspond to TRBD1. The DNA is TGCGCCAGCAGCCCAGACAGGGTGACGGGTAATTCACCCCTCCACTTT. It is translated as CASSPDRVTGNSPLHF.